This T cell receptor beta chain is from a study of cytomegalovirus exposure and HLA in healthy donors. Study results and limitations: Further analysis was carried out later, and it showed several of the most significant clusters appearing linked to common viral pathogens. According to the study, around 150 TCR beta chains were cytomegalovirus-associated. The study carried out a later analysis of TCR beta sequences. It associated 15,000 to 20,000 of them with specific HLA alleles at a false discovery rate of 0.05. Earlier analysis yielded a pattern in which most TCR beta V segments were productive about 90% or about 30% of the time.

The PCR was carried out with 60 Vbeta primers and 13 Jbeta primers. Assay: immunoSEQ multiplex PCR; the TCRdb copy retains only in-frame clones and omits some. The record lists around 57,000 clones, of which the ten most abundant hold 9.5% to 11%. Germline CDR1 is MNHEY and CDR2 is SVGAGI. Trimming took 4 bases from V and 0 from J, leaving 13 bases between them. This CDR3 contains 16 residues. To note about this clone: As yet, its antigen is unknown.

This rearrangement joins TRBV6-5 to TRBJ1-3; TRBD1 is a possible D gene (5 bases). The sample was PBMCs. The sequence derives from a woman between 45 and 65 years old in good health and CMV-seropositive. The CDR3 loop is CASSSQGRRSGNTIYF. The DNA for the CDR3 is TGTGCCAGCAGTTCCCAGGGCCGCCGCTCTGGAAACACCATATATTTT.